The T cell receptor (beta chain) under discussion was sequenced for a study of beta chain features in type 1 diabetes. Trimming at V came to 4 bases and at J to 7 bases, leaving 11 bases not matched to a gene. This CDR3 is built from 16 residues. Germline loops: CDR1 LGHNA, CDR2 YSLEER. The investigators reverse transcribed all of the isolated RNA, so they sequenced expressed TCRB transcripts. Generated by immunoSEQ multiplex PCR, the TCRdb table keeps only in-frame clones and is missing some. Here the sample spans 200,000 to 250,000 clones, approximately 10% being singletons. A word on this clone: Its matching antigen is unknown.

Overall study results and limits: Since sequencing was performed on cDNA, cells with high TCR expression could be over-represented. Type 1 diabetes patients had moderately but significantly shorter TCRB CDR3s in all four CD4+ subsets.

It was one heparinised blood draw, averaging roughly 0.11 L, that each donor gave. Each population that was sorted was more than 98% pure. Sequenced material: central memory CD4+ T cells from blood. The TCR comes from a man aged 18 to 29 in good health. This chain joins TRBV4-3 and TRBJ2-1, with 9 bases lining up with TRBD2. The CDR3: CASSRGGEAGGNEQFF. The CDR3 nucleotides are TGCGCCAGCAGCCGCGGCGGGGAAGCGGGAGGAAATGAGCAGTTCTTC.